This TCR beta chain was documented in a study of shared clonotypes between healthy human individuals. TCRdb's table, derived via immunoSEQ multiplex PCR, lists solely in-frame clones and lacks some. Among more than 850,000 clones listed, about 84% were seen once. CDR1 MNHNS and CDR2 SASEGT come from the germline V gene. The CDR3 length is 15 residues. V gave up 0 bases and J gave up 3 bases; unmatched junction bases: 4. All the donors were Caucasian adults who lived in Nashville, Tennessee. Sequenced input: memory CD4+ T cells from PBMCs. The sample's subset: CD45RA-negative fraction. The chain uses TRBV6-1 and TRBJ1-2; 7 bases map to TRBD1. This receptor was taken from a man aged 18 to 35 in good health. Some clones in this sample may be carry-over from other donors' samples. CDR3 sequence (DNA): TGTGCCAGCAGTGAAGCGGTGACAGGGTACTATGGCTACACCTTC. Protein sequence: CASSEAVTGYYGYTF.